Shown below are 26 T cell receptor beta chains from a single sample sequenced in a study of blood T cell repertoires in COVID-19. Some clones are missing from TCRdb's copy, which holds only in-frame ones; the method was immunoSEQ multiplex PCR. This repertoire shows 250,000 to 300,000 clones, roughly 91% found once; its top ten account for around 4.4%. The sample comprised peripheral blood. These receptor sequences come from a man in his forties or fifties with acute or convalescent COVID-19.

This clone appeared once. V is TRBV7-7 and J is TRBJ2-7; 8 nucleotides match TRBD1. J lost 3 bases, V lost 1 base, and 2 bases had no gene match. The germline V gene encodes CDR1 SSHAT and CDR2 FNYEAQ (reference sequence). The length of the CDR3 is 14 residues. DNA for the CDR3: TGTGCCAGCAGCTTAGGGACAGGGAGCTACGAGCAGTACTTC. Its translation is CASSLGTGSYEQYF.

The CDR3 bases are TGTGCCAGCAGCCAAGTTGCCTTCTGGACAGCTTATAGCAATCAGCCCCAGCATTTT. It codes for CASSQVAFWTAYSNQPQHF. This rearrangement joins TRBV3-1 (or the pseudogene TRBV3-2) to TRBJ1-5, with D possibly TRBD1 on 6 matching bases. V was clipped by 1 base and J by 0 bases, with 19 bases between them. Germline V gene sequence: CDR1 LGHDT, CDR2 YNNKEL (reference sequence). This CDR3 is 19 amino acids long.

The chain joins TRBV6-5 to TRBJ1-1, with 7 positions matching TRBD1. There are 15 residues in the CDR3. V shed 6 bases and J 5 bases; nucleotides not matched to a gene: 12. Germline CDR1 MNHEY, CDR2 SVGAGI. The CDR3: CASRDSRGQGTEAFF. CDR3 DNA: TGTGCCAGCAGGGACTCTAGGGGGCAGGGGACTGAAGCTTTCTTT.

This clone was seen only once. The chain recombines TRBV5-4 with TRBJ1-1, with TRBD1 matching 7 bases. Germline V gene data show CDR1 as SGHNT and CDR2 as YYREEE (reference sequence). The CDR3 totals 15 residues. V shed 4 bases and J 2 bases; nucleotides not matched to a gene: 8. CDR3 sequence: CASSGKGDSNTEAFF. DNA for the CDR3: TGTGCCAGCAGCGGCAAGGGGGACAGTAACACTGAAGCTTTCTTT.

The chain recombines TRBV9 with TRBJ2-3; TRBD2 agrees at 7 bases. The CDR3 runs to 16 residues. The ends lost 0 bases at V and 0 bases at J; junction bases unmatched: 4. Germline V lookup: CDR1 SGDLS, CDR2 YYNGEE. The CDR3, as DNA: TGTGCCAGCAGCGTAGCTGGAGCGGGGAGCACAGATACGCAGTATTTT. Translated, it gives CASSVAGAGSTDTQYF.

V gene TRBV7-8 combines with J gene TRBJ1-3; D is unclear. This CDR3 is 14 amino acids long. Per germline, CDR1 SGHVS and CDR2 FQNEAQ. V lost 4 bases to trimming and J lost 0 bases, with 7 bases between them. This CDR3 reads CASSSRVSGNTIYF. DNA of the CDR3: TGTGCCAGCAGCTCCCGGGTCTCTGGAAACACCATATATTTT. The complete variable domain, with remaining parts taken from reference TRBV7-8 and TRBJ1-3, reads GAGVSQSPRYKVAKRGQDVALRCDPISGHVSLFWYQQALGQGPEFLTYFQNEAQLDKSGLPSDRFFAERPEGSVSTLKIQRTQQEDSAVYLCASSSRVSGNTIYFGEGSWLTVV.

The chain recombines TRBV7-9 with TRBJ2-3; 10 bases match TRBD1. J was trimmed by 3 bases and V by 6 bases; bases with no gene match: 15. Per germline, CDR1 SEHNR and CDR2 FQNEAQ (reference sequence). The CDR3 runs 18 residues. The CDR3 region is CASRKNAGTGEGTDTQYF. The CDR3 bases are TGTGCCAGCAGGAAAAACGCCGGGACAGGGGAAGGAACAGATACGCAGTATTTT.

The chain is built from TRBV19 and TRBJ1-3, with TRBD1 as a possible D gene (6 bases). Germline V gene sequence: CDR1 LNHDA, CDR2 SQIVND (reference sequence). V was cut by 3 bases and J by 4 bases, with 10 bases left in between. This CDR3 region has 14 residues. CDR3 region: CASSIGQIGNTIYF. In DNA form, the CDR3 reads TGTGCCAGTAGTATCGGACAGATCGGAAACACCATATATTTT.

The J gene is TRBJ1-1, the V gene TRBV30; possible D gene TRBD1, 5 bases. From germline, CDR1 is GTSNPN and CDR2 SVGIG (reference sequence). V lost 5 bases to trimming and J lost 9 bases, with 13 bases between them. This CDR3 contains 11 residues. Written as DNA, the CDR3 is TGTGCCTGGGAAGAAGGGGCTCAAGCTTTCTTT. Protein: CAWEEGAQAFF.

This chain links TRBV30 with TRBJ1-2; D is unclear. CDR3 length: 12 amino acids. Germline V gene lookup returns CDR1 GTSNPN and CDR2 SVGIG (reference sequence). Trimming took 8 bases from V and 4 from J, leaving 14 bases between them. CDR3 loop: CAGSPSGYGYTF. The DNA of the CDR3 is TGTGCCGGGTCGCCGTCGGGCTATGGCTACACCTTC.

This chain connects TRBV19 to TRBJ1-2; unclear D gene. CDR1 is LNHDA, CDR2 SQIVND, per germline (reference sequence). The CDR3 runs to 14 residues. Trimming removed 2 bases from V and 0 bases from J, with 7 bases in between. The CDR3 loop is CASSIFPSNYGYTF. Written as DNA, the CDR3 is TGTGCCAGTAGTATATTTCCTTCTAACTATGGCTACACCTTC.

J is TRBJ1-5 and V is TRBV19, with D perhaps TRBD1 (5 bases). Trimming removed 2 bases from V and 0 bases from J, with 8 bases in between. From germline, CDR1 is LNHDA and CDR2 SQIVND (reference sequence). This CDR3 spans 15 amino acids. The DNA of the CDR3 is TGTGCCAGTAGTATAAGGGGCAATAGCAATCAGCCCCAGCATTTT. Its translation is CASSIRGNSNQPQHF.

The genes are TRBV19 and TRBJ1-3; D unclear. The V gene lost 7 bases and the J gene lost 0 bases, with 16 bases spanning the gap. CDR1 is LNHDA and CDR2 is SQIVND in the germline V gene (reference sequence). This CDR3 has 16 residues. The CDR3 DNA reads TGTGCCAGTAATCATATAACCAGAAGCTCTGGAAACACCATATATTTT. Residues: CASNHITRSSGNTIYF.

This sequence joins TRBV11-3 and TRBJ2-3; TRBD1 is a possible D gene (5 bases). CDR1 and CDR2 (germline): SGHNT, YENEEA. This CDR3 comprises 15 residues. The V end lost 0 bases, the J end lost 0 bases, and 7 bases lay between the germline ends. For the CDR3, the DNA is TGTGCCAGCAGCTTAGACAGGGCCAGCACAGATACGCAGTATTTT. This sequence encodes CASSLDRASTDTQYF.

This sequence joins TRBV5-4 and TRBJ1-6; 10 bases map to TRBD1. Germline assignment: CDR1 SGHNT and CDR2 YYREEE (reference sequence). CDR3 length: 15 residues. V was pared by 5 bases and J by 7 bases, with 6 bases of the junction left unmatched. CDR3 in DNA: TGTGCCAGCAGTCCGGACAGGGGGGGGAATTCACCCCTCCACTTT. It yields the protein CASSPDRGGNSPLHF.

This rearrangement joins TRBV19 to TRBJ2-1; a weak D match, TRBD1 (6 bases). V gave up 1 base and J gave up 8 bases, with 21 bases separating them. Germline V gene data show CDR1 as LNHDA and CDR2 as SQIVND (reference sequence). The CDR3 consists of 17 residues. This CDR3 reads CASSIVGFRGNVDEQFF. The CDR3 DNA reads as TGTGCCAGTAGTATAGTCGGTTTTAGGGGGAACGTCGATGAGCAGTTCTTC.

CDR3 sequence: CAWSLGQVTYEQYF. The DNA for the CDR3 is TGTGCCTGGAGTCTGGGACAGGTCACCTACGAGCAGTACTTC. The chain employs TRBV30 and TRBJ2-7; 8 bases match TRBD1. The CDR3 has 14 amino acids. V shed 2 bases, J shed 2 bases, and the junction held 5 bases outside the gene matches. Germline V lookup: CDR1 GTSNPN, CDR2 SVGIG (reference sequence).

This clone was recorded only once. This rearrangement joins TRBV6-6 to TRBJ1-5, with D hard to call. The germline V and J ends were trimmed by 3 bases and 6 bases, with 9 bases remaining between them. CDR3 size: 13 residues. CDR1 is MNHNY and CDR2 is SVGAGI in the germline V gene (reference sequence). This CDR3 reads CASSYRNPQPQHF. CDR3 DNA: TGTGCCAGCAGTTATAGAAATCCTCAGCCCCAGCATTTT.

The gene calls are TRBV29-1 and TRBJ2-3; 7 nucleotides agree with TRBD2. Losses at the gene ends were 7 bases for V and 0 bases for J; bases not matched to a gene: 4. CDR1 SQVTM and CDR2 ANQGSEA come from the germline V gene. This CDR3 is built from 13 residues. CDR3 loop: CSATSLSTDTQYF. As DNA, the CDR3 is TGCAGCGCGACTAGCCTTAGCACAGATACGCAGTATTTT.

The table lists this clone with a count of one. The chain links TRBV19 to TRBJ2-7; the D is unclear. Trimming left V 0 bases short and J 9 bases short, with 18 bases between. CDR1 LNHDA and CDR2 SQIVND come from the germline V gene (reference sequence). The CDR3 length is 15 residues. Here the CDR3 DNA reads TGTGCCAGTAGTATAGACGCGGAATTTTTGAAGGTGCAGTACTTC. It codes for CASSIDAEFLKVQYF. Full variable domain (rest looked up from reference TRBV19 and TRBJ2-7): DGGITQSPKYLFRKEGQNVTLSCEQNLNHDAMYWYRQDPGQGLRLIYYSQIVNDFQKGDIAEGYSVSREKKESFPLTVTSAQKNPTAFYLCASSIDAEFLKVQYFGPGTRLTVT.

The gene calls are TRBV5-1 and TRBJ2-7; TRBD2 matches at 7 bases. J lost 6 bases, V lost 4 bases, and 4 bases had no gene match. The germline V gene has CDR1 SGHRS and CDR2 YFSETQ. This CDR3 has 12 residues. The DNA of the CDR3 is TGCGCCAGCAGCCCACCGGGGGGCGAGCAGTACTTC. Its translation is CASSPPGGEQYF.

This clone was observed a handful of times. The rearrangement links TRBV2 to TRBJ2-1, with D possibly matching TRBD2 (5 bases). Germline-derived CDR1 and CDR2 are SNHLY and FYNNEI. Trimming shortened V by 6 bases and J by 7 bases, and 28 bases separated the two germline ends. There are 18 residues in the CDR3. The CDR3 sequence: CASSLKSDRASWINEQFF. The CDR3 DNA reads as TGTGCCAGCAGCCTGAAGTCGGATCGGGCTAGCTGGATAAATGAGCAGTTCTTC.

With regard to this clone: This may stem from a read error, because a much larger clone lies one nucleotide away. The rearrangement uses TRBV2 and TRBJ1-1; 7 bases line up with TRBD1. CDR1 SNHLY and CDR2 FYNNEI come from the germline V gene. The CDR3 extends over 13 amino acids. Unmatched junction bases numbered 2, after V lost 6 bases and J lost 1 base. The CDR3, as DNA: TGTGCCAGCAGCCGGGACAGGAACACTGAAGCTTTCTTT. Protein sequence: CASSRDRNTEAFF.

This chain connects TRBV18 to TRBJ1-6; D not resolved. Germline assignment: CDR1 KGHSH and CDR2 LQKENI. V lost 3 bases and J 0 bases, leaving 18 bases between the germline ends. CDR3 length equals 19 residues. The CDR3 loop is CASSPGLSIPFSYNSPLHF. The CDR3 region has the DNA TGTGCCAGCTCACCCGGTTTGAGTATCCCATTCTCCTATAATTCACCCCTCCACTTT.

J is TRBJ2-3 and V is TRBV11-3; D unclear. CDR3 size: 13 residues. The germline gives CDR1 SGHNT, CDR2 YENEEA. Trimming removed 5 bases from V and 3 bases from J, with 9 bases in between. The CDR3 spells CASSTAGTDTQYF. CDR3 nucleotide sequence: TGTGCCAGCAGCACGGCAGGAACAGATACGCAGTATTTT.

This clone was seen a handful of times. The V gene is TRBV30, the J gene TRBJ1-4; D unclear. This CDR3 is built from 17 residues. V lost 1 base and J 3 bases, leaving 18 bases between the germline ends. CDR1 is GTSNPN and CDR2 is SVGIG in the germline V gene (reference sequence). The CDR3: CAWSDPYGLGANEKLFF. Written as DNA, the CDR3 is TGTGCCTGGAGTGACCCATACGGACTCGGGGCTAATGAAAAACTGTTTTTT. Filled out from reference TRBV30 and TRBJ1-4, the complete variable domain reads SQTIHQWPATLVQPVGSPLSLECTVEGTSNPNLYWYRQAAGRGLQLLFYSVGIGQISSEVPQNLSASRPQDRQFILSSKKLLLSDSGFYLCAWSDPYGLGANEKLFFGSGTQLSVL.